The clone carrying this T cell receptor beta chain occurred many times. As yet, its antigen is unknown. TCRdb redid the calling of the multiplex PCR reads with MiXCR, one entry per CDR3 protein. The sample consists of some 150,000 distinct CDR3 sequences, approximately 20% of them appearing once. The entry originates in a study of breast tumors, draining lymph nodes, adjacent tissues. General study results and limits: Compared with lymph nodes, tumors were less diverse; compared with nontumor tissue, more.

Samples came from axillary lymph nodes draining the breast cancer. This CDR3 is built from 14 residues. The ends were cut back, 6 bases at V and 0 bases at J, with 13 bases in the middle. CDR1 and CDR2 (germline): DFQATT, SNEGSKA (reference sequence). This chain joins TRBV20-1 and TRBJ2-3; tentatively, D is TRBD2 (6 bases). Source material: axillary lymph node tissue. The TCR originated in a female donor with breast cancer. Some clones in this sample may be carry-over from other donors' samples. This CDR3 reads CSAEAGTSTDTQYF. The CDR3, as DNA: TGCAGTGCAGAAGCGGGTACGAGCACAGATACGCAGTATTTT.